The 5 T cell receptor gamma chains below come from one sample, sequenced in a study of Vδ1+ human thymocytes. RNA was extracted from the cells and then reverse transcribed. Pooled V-gene forward primers with one constant-region reverse primer generated the CDR3 amplicons by multiplex PCR. TCRdb fed the multiplex PCR reads to CATT. Of about 36,000 gamma-chain clones in the sample, 20% to 25% are singletons; the top ten hold around 2%. These receptors have no identified antigens. Study-level results: Thymic TRG and TRD repertoires appeared highly polyclonal.

Sequenced: Vdelta1+ gamma-delta thymocytes from the thymus. Indicated subset: FACS-sorted CD3+ TCRalphabeta- TCRVdelta1+ TCRVdelta2- thymocytes. The receptor source for this set is a girl less than two years old who had congenital heart surgery.

This rearrangement joins TRGV5 to TRGJ1 or TRGJ2. Germline CDR1 is VINAFY and CDR2 is YDVSNSKD. After removal of 1 base from V and 3 bases from J, the junction contained 3 bases not matched to a gene. The CDR3 is 13 amino acids. The CDR3 DNA reads TGTGCCACCTGGGACAGTAGTTATTATAAGAAACTCTTT. It encodes CATWDSSYYKKLF.

This clone appeared a few times. V is TRGV2 and J is TRGJ1 or TRGJ2. The CDR3 totals 14 residues. Trimming at V came to 0 bases and at J to 8 bases, leaving 10 bases not matched to a gene. Germline V gives CDR1 EGSNGY, CDR2 YDSYNSKV. The CDR3 DNA reads as TGTGCCACCTGGGACGGGCCGGTCCCGCATAAGAAACTCTTT. Its protein is CATWDGPVPHKKLF.

To note about this clone: Germline and junction disagree at one end, which may indicate a read error. Other nucleotide sequences from this sample produce the same CDR3. This chain links TRGV8 with TRGJP1. The CDR3 totals 15 residues. CDR1 is VENAVY, CDR2 YDSYNSRV, per germline. This CDR3 is CATWDKETTGWFKIF. In DNA, the CDR3 is TGTGCCACCTGGGATAAAGAGACCACTGGTTGGTTCAAGATATTC.

This rearrangement joins TRGV3 to TRGJ1 or TRGJ2. The CDR3 sequence is 13 residues long. V lost 0 bases, J lost 12 bases, and 11 bases stayed unmatched. Per the germline V gene, CDR1 is VTNTFY and CDR2 is YDVSTARD (reference sequence). The CDR3 DNA sequence: TGTGCCACCTGGGACAGGGGACCAAGGGCGAAACTCTTT. It codes for CATWDRGPRAKLF.

The V and J genes are TRGV3 and TRGJ1 or TRGJ2. V shed 0 bases and J 3 bases; nucleotides not matched to a gene: 8. The CDR3 length is 15 residues. Germline values: CDR1 VTNTFY, CDR2 YDVSTARD (reference sequence). This CDR3 is CATWDRLRPYYKKLF. CDR3 nucleotide sequence: TGTGCCACCTGGGACAGGCTTCGCCCTTATTATAAGAAACTCTTT.